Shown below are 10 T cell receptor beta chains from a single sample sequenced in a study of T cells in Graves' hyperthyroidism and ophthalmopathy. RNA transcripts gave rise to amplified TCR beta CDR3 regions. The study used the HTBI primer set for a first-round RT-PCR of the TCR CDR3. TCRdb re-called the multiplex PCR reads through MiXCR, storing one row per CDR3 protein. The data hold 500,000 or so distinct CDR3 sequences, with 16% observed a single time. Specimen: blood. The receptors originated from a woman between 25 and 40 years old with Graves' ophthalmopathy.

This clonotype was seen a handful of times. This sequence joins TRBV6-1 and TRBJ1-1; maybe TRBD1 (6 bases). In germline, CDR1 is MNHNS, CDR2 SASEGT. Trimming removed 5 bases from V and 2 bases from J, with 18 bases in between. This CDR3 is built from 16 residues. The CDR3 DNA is TGTGCCAGCAGTCCGACCGCCGGACAGATTAACACTGAAGCTTTCTTT. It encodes CASSPTAGQINTEAFF.

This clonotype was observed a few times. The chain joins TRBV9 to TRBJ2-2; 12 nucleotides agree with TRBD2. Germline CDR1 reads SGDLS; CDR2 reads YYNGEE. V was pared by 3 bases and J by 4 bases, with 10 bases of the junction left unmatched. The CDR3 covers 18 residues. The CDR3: CASSDGLAGLPGTGELFF. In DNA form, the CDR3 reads TGTGCCAGCAGCGATGGACTAGCGGGACTACCGGGCACCGGGGAGCTGTTTTTT.

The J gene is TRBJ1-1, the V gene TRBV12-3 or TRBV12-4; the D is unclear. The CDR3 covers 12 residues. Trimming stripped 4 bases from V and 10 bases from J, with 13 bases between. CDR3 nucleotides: TGTGCCAGCAGTTCACCACTAAATGGAGCTTTCTTT. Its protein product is CASSSPLNGAFF.

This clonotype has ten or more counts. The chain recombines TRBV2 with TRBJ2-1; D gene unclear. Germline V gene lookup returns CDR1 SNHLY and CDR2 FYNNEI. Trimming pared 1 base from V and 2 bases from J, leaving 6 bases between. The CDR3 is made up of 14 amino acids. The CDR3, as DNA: TGTGCCAGCAGTGAAGGGCTCCCCTACAATGAGCAGTTCTTC. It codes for CASSEGLPYNEQFF.

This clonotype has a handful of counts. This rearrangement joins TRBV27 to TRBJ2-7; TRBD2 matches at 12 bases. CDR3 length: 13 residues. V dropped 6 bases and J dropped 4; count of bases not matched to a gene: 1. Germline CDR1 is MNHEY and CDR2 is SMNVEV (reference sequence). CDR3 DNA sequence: TGTGCCAGCAGCACTAGCGGGAGGTACGAGCAGTACTTC. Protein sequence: CASSTSGRYEQYF.

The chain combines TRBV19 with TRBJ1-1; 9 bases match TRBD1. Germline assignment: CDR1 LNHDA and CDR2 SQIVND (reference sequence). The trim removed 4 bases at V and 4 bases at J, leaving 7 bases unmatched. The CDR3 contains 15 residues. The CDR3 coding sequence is TGTGCCAGTAGTAGACGGGACAGGGTTGTCACTGAAGCTTTCTTT. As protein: CASSRRDRVVTEAFF. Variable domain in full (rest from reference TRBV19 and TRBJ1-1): DGGITQSPKYLFRKEGQNVTLSCEQNLNHDAMYWYRQDPGQGLRLIYYSQIVNDFQKGDIAEGYSVSREKKESFPLTVTSAQKNPTAFYLCASSRRDRVVTEAFFGQGTRLTVV.

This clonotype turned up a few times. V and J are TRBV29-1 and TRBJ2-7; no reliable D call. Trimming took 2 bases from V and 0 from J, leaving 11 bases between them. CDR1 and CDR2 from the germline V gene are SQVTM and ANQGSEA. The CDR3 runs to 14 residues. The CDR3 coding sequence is TGCAGCGTTGAACCCCGACTCGGCTCCTACGAGCAGTACTTC. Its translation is CSVEPRLGSYEQYF.

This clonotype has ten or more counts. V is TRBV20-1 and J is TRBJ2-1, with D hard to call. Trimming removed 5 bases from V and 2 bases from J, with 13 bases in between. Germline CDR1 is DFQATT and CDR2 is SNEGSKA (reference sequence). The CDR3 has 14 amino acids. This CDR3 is CSALPGRAYNEQFF. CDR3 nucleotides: TGCAGTGCTTTGCCGGGTCGCGCCTACAATGAGCAGTTCTTC.

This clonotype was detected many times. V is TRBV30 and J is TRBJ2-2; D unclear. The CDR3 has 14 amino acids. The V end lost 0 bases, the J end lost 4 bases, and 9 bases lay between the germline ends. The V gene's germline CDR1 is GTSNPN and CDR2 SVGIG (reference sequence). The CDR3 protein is CAWSVNSLTGELFF. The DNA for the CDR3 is TGTGCCTGGAGTGTAAACAGTCTCACCGGGGAGCTGTTTTTT.

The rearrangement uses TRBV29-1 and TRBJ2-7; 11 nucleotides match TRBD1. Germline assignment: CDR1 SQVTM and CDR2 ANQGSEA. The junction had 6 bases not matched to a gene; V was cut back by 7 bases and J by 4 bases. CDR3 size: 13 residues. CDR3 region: CSAGQGDRYEQYF. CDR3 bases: TGCAGCGCGGGACAGGGGGATCGGTACGAGCAGTACTTC.